These 32 T cell receptor beta chains were sequenced from one sample in a study of blood T cell repertoires in COVID-19. TCRdb's table, derived via immunoSEQ multiplex PCR, lists solely in-frame clones and lacks some. The table lists over 95,000 clones, approximately 91% of them singletons. The specimen was peripheral blood. The receptors stem from a woman aged 70-85 years who had recovered from COVID-19.

This clone was seen a single time. This chain connects TRBV30 to TRBJ1-5; no clear D gene. The CDR3 runs to 13 residues. V was clipped by 5 bases and J by 0 bases, with 8 bases between them. The germline CDR1 and CDR2 sequences are GTSNPN and SVGIG (reference sequence). Here the CDR3 reads CAWQDNSNQPQHF. The DNA of the CDR3 is TGTGCCTGGCAGGATAATAGCAATCAGCCCCAGCATTTT.

The V call is TRBV10-3, the J call TRBJ1-1, with D possibly TRBD1 on 5 matching bases. Per germline, CDR1 ENHRY and CDR2 SYGVKD. This CDR3 contains 16 residues. V lost 0 bases and J 3 bases, leaving 14 bases between the germline ends. The CDR3 bases are TGTGCCATCAGTGAGTCCGTAGGAGGGACCTACACTGAAGCTTTCTTT. The encoded protein is CAISESVGGTYTEAFF.

The chain carries TRBV9 and TRBJ2-1, with 10 nucleotides matching TRBD1. There are 15 residues in the CDR3. Germline CDR1 and CDR2: SGDLS and YYNGEE. The J segment lost 7 bases and the V segment lost 3 bases, leaving 7 bases of the junction unmatched. The CDR3 DNA follows: TGTGCCAGCAGCGCCGGGACAGGGGCGGGTAATGAGCAGTTCTTC. Translating gives CASSAGTGAGNEQFF. Using reference TRBV9 and TRBJ2-1 for the parts outside the CDR3, the full variable domain is DSGVTQTPKHLITATGQRVTLRCSPRSGDLSVYWYQQSLDQGLQFLIQYYNGEERAKGNILERFSAQQFPDLHSELNLSSLELGDSALYFCASSAGTGAGNEQFFGPGTRLTVL.

V usage is TRBV10-3 and J usage is TRBJ1-5; no definite D call. CDR3 length: 13 residues. V lost 8 bases, J lost 6 bases, and 14 bases lay in between. Germline CDR1 is ENHRY and CDR2 is SYGVKD. The CDR3 coding sequence is TGTGCCATCGCCCGCTCGGGGAGTCAGCCCCAGCATTTT. Amino acids: CAIARSGSQPQHF.

The V and J genes are TRBV18 and TRBJ2-7; 11 nucleotides line up with TRBD2. Trimming took 6 bases from V and 1 from J; bases not matched to a gene: 2. Germline V gives CDR1 KGHSH, CDR2 LQKENI. This CDR3 has 14 amino acids. The CDR3 sequence is CASSPSGGSYEQYF. CDR3 coding DNA: TGTGCCAGCTCCCCTAGCGGGGGGTCCTACGAGCAGTACTTC.

This rearrangement joins TRBV28 to TRBJ1-3, with 10 positions matching TRBD1. The CDR3 totals 17 residues. Losses at the gene ends were 6 bases for V and 1 base for J; bases not matched to a gene: 9. Germline V gene sequence: CDR1 MDHEN, CDR2 SYDVKM. In nucleotides, the CDR3 is TGTGCCAGCAGGTTAACCGGGACAGGGGTGTCTGGAAACACCATATATTTT. The encoded protein is CASRLTGTGVSGNTIYF. Filled out from reference TRBV28 and TRBJ1-3, the complete variable domain reads DVKVTQSSRYLVKRTGEKVFLECVQDMDHENMFWYRQDPGLGLRLIYFSYDVKMKEKGDIPEGYSVSREKKERFSLILESASTNQTSMYLCASRLTGTGVSGNTIYFGEGSWLTVV.

The chain recombines TRBV6-5 with TRBJ2-7, with 7 nucleotides matching TRBD1. CDR1 is MNHEY, CDR2 SVGAGI, per germline. The CDR3 spans 12 residues. The trim removed 7 bases at V and 3 bases at J, leaving 3 bases unmatched. The CDR3 sequence: CASKRTGYEQYF. In nucleotides, the CDR3 is TGTGCCAGCAAGCGGACAGGCTACGAGCAGTACTTC.

J is TRBJ2-7 and V is TRBV6-6; D ambiguous. This CDR3 contains 11 residues. Germline V gene data show CDR1 as MNHNY and CDR2 as SVGAGI (reference sequence). Trimming shortened V by 5 bases and J by 9 bases, and 11 bases separated the two germline ends. CDR3 sequence (DNA): TGTGCCAGCAGTCTTCCCCCGGGGCAGTACTTC. This encodes CASSLPPGQYF.

This clone appeared a few times. The DNA for the CDR3 is TGTGCCAGCAGCTCGGGGGGTCATTCACCCCTCCACTTT. It translates to CASSSGGHSPLHF. The chain combines TRBV7-3 with TRBJ1-6; D perhaps matches TRBD1 (5 bases). V lost 4 bases and J lost 8, with 9 bases in between. The germline V gene encodes CDR1 SGHTA and CDR2 FQGTGA. There are 13 residues in the CDR3.

V gene TRBV10-3 combines with J gene TRBJ1-2, with D tentatively TRBD1 (5 bases). V was pared by 0 bases and J by 7 bases, with 12 bases between. Germline V lookup: CDR1 ENHRY, CDR2 SYGVKD. The CDR3 runs 14 residues. The CDR3 here is CAISESGGDAGYTF. The CDR3 DNA follows: TGTGCCATCAGTGAGTCAGGAGGGGATGCTGGCTACACCTTC.

The genes are TRBV19 and TRBJ1-1; tentative D call: TRBD1 (5 bases). Germline CDR1 and CDR2: LNHDA and SQIVND (reference sequence). The CDR3 covers 11 residues. V lost 6 bases and J lost 8, with 10 bases in between. In DNA, the CDR3 is TGTGCCAGTAGCAGGGCATTAGAAGCTTTCTTT. The encoded protein is CASSRALEAFF.

This chain connects TRBV11-3 to TRBJ2-1; 10 bases are shared with TRBD2. Germline trimming cut 2 bases from V and 4 bases from J; bases unmatched to any gene: 2. CDR1 and CDR2 (germline): SGHNT, YENEEA. The CDR3 is 15 amino acids. CDR3: CASSLSGRGYNEQFF. The CDR3 DNA follows: TGTGCCAGCAGCTTAAGCGGGAGGGGTTACAATGAGCAGTTCTTC.

The chain uses TRBV4-1 and TRBJ2-1; 7 positions agree with TRBD2. From germline, CDR1 is MGHRA and CDR2 YSYEKL. Germline trimming cut 0 bases from V and 1 base from J; bases unmatched to any gene: 9. The CDR3 is 18 amino acids. CDR3 loop: CASSQDGGGRRSYNEQFF. The CDR3 nucleotides are TGCGCCAGCAGCCAAGATGGCGGCGGGAGAAGGTCCTACAATGAGCAGTTCTTC.

This clone was found once. This chain uses TRBV28 with TRBJ2-1; D remains ambiguous. With 10 bases removed from V and 9 bases from J, the gap between germline ends came to 16 bases. The CDR3 length is 12 residues. Germline CDR1 reads MDHEN; CDR2 reads SYDVKM. CDR3 protein: CATSVPHSEQFF. In DNA, the CDR3 is TGTGCCACGTCCGTTCCCCATAGTGAGCAGTTCTTC.

CDR3 DNA sequence: TGTGCCAGCAGTGAATTAAGTTCGGAGGGCACCGGGGAGCTGTTTTTT. Amino acid sequence: CASSELSSEGTGELFF. The rearrangement links TRBV6-1 to TRBJ2-2, with D possibly matching TRBD2 (6 bases). This CDR3 comprises 16 residues. From germline, CDR1 is MNHNS and CDR2 SASEGT. Trimming removed 2 bases at V and 4 bases at J, with 14 bases between.

This rearrangement joins TRBV9 to TRBJ1-4; TRBD1 agrees at 7 bases. The junction had 1 base not matched to a gene; V was cut back by 2 bases and J by 0 bases. CDR3 size: 15 residues. Germline CDR1 and CDR2: SGDLS and YYNGEE. The CDR3 spells CASSVGQATNEKLFF. The CDR3 bases are TGTGCCAGCAGCGTCGGACAGGCAACTAATGAAAAACTGTTTTTT.

The V call is TRBV9, the J call TRBJ1-2; maybe TRBD1 (6 bases). V was cut by 1 base and J by 5 bases, with 12 bases left in between. CDR1 is SGDLS and CDR2 is YYNGEE in the germline V gene. There are 14 residues in the CDR3. The DNA for the CDR3 is TGTGCCAGCAGCGTACTACAGGGCGGGTATGGCTACACCTTC. Amino acid sequence: CASSVLQGGYGYTF.

V gene TRBV5-1 combines with J gene TRBJ1-2; TRBD1 is a possible D gene (5 bases). Germline CDR1 SGHRS, CDR2 YFSETQ. The V gene lost 1 base and the J gene lost 4 bases, with 8 bases spanning the gap. This CDR3 region has 13 residues. CDR3 sequence (DNA): TGCGCCAGCAGCTTGCAGGGAGGCTATGGCTACACCTTC. The encoded protein is CASSLQGGYGYTF. The full variable domain, its missing parts supplied by reference TRBV5-1 and TRBJ1-2, is KAGVTQTPRYLIKTRGQQVTLSCSPISGHRSVSWYQQTPGQGLQFLFEYFSETQRNKGNFPGRFSGRQFSNSRSEMNVSTLELGDSALYLCASSLQGGYGYTFGSGTRLTVV.

The chain uses TRBV5-1 and TRBJ2-2, with D possibly being TRBD1 (5 bases). Trimming took off 6 bases at V and 3 bases at J, with 18 bases between the two ends. This CDR3 has 16 amino acids. In germline, CDR1 is SGHRS, CDR2 YFSETQ. CDR3 sequence: CASTTMVTTDTGELFF. DNA of the CDR3: TGCGCCAGCACCACAATGGTCACGACAGACACCGGGGAGCTGTTTTTT.

Details on this clone: The sample holds other DNA sequences that translate to the same CDR3. The chain is built from TRBV6-6 and TRBJ2-7, with D tentatively TRBD1 (6 bases). This CDR3 is 13 amino acids long. Germline CDR1 reads MNHNY; CDR2 reads SVGAGI (reference sequence). The germline V and J ends were trimmed by 2 bases and 6 bases, with 11 bases remaining between them. The CDR3 loop is CASSYLIGGEQYF. In DNA, the CDR3 is TGTGCCAGCAGTTACCTAATAGGGGGCGAGCAGTACTTC.

V and J are TRBV24-1 and TRBJ2-5; weak D call: TRBD1 (5 bases). Trimming left V 4 bases short and J 5 bases short, with 16 bases between. Per germline, CDR1 KGHDR and CDR2 SFDVKD. The CDR3 contains 15 residues. This CDR3 reads CATSDPLQGGETQYF. The CDR3 DNA is TGTGCCACCAGTGACCCCCTCCAGGGTGGGGAGACCCAGTACTTC.

The chain joins TRBV28 to TRBJ2-5; D is possibly TRBD1 (5 bases). CDR3 length: 17 amino acids. Germline lookup yields CDR1 MDHEN and CDR2 SYDVKM. Trimming cost V 0 bases and J 0 bases, with 14 bases left between them. CDR3 in DNA: TGTGCCAGCAGTTTATGGGGCAGGGCAGTCGACCAAGAGACCCAGTACTTC. This codes for CASSLWGRAVDQETQYF. The full variable domain, completed using reference TRBV28 and TRBJ2-5, is DVKVTQSSRYLVKRTGEKVFLECVQDMDHENMFWYRQDPGLGLRLIYFSYDVKMKEKGDIPEGYSVSREKKERFSLILESASTNQTSMYLCASSLWGRAVDQETQYFGPGTRLLVL.

The chain joins TRBV18 to TRBJ2-5, with D perhaps TRBD1 (5 bases). CDR3 length equals 13 residues. Germline V gene lookup returns CDR1 KGHSH and CDR2 LQKENI. The V and J ends lost 2 bases and 7 bases respectively, with 11 bases between them. In DNA, the CDR3 is TGTGCCAGCTCACCAAGGGGCCTCGGGACCCAGTACTTC. Translating it yields CASSPRGLGTQYF.

The J gene is TRBJ1-5, the V gene TRBV5-6, with D unresolved. The CDR3 is 14 residues long. Trimming shortened V by 1 base and J by 6 bases, and 11 bases separated the two germline ends. Germline loops: CDR1 SGHDT, CDR2 YYEEEE. DNA of the CDR3: TGTGCCAGCAGCTTGTTAGGCCCGGGTCAGCCCCAGCATTTT. Its protein is CASSLLGPGQPQHF.

V is TRBV5-6 and J is TRBJ1-6, with D tentatively TRBD1 (6 bases). Germline assignment: CDR1 SGHDT and CDR2 YYEEEE. V was shortened by 3 bases and J by 7 bases, with 14 bases between the two germline ends. CDR3 length equals 15 residues. CDR3 DNA sequence: TGTGCCAGCAGCTCTGACAGGTTGGGGAATTCACCCCTCCACTTT. The encoded protein is CASSSDRLGNSPLHF.

This clone was seen a handful of times. The chain links TRBV20-1 to TRBJ2-7; D is undetermined. This CDR3 has 11 residues. Trimming removed 7 bases at V and 3 bases at J, with 10 bases between. Germline V gene lookup returns CDR1 DFQATT and CDR2 SNEGSKA (reference sequence). The CDR3 loop reads CSVAPYYEQYF. CDR3 bases: TGCAGTGTAGCCCCCTACTACGAGCAGTACTTC.

V gene TRBV3-1 (or the pseudogene TRBV3-2) combines with J gene TRBJ1-1, with 8 bases fitting TRBD1. CDR1 LGHDT and CDR2 YNNKEL come from the germline V gene (reference sequence). The CDR3 sequence is 16 residues long. Germline trimming cut 0 bases from V and 10 bases from J; bases unmatched to any gene: 13. CDR3 region: CASSQDRTGRERAAFF. The CDR3 bases are TGTGCCAGCAGCCAAGATCGGACAGGGCGTGAACGTGCAGCTTTCTTT.

The chain links TRBV19 to TRBJ2-1, with 7 bases identical to TRBD2. Germline V gives CDR1 LNHDA, CDR2 SQIVND (reference sequence). V was clipped by 2 bases and J by 3 bases; unmatched bases: 7. The CDR3 consists of 16 residues. The CDR3 DNA sequence: TGTGCCAGTAGTATACGGGACGGGAGGAGCTACAATGAGCAGTTCTTC. Residues: CASSIRDGRSYNEQFF.

The chain combines TRBV23-1 with TRBJ2-2; maybe TRBD1 (6 bases). TRBV23-1 has ORF status, its function being uncertain. This CDR3 contains 16 residues. Trimming cost V 3 bases and J 10 bases, with 21 bases left between them. CDR3 in amino acids: CASSHLEDKGVVELFF. CDR3 DNA: TGCGCCAGCAGTCACCTCGAAGACAAGGGGGTAGTGGAGCTGTTTTTT.

The CDR3 spells CASRGPGRGYEQYF. DNA for the CDR3: TGTGCCAGTAGGGGGCCGGGCAGGGGTTACGAGCAGTACTTC. This chain uses TRBV19 with TRBJ2-7, with D perhaps matching TRBD1 (6 bases). Per germline, CDR1 LNHDA and CDR2 SQIVND (reference sequence). V dropped 6 bases and J dropped 4 bases, with 16 bases sitting between them. This CDR3 comprises 14 residues. The full variable domain, rest sourced from reference TRBV19 and TRBJ2-7, is DGGITQSPKYLFRKEGQNVTLSCEQNLNHDAMYWYRQDPGQGLRLIYYSQIVNDFQKGDIAEGYSVSREKKESFPLTVTSAQKNPTAFYLCASRGPGRGYEQYFGPGTRLTVT.

This chain links TRBV6-6 with TRBJ2-5, with a tentative D call TRBD2 (6 bases). CDR3 size: 14 residues. V was clipped by 6 bases and J by 4 bases, with 15 bases between them. From germline, CDR1 is MNHNY and CDR2 SVGAGI (reference sequence). The CDR3 spells CASSPGTLRETQYF. The CDR3 region has the DNA TGTGCCAGCAGCCCCGGGACTTTGCGAGAGACCCAGTACTTC.

The chain links TRBV10-3 to TRBJ2-7; TRBD1 might be the D (5 bases). This CDR3 has 13 amino acids. Trimming took 8 bases from V and 2 from J, leaving 13 bases between them. CDR1 is ENHRY, CDR2 SYGVKD, per germline. The CDR3 DNA reads as TGTGCCATCCCTCGACAGTCCCCCTACGAGCAGTACTTC. This gives the protein CAIPRQSPYEQYF.